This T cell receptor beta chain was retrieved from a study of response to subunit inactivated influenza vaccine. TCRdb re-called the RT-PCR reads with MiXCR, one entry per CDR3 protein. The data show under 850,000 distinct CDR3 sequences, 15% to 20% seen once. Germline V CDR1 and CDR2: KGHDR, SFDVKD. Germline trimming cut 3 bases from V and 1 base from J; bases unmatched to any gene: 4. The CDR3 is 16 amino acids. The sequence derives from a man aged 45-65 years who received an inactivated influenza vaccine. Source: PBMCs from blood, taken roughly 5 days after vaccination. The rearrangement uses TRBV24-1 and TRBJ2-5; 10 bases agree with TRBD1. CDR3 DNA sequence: TGTGCCACCAGTGATCGACAGGGGGCTTCCCAAGAGACCCAGTACTTC. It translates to CATSDRQGASQETQYF.